Detailed here is one T cell receptor beta chain. What it binds is unknown. Naive CD8 isolation took CD45RO-negative cells positively selected for CCR7 and excluded terminally differentiated effector memory CD45RA+ cells. These data are taken from a study of shared clonotypes between healthy human individuals. The overall study: The donor group consisted of two women and a few men, aged 18 to 49. Used for every donor were three CD4 naive, three CD4 memory, two CD8 naive and one CD8 memory plate.

For sorted subsets, approximately 200 ng DNA per replicate equaled some 27,000 T cell genomes. The table came from immunoSEQ multiplex PCR; TCRdb's copy has only in-frame clones and leaves some out. The sample contains hundreds of thousands of clones, nearly 95% of which appear only once. Germline assignment: CDR1 SGHVS and CDR2 FQNEAQ. CDR3 size: 16 residues. V dropped 5 bases and J dropped 2 bases, with 17 bases sitting between them. Study results and caveats: Naive subsets typically showed greater estimated richness than memory subsets.

The J gene is TRBJ2-3, the V gene TRBV7-8; either TRBD1 or TRBD2 may fit D (6 bases each). The clonotype was recovered from a young man in good health. The source material was naive CD8+ T cells sorted from blood. CDR3 residues: CASSNLAWGATDTQYF. DNA of the CDR3: TGTGCCAGCAGCAATCTAGCGTGGGGGGCCACAGATACGCAGTATTTT.